This T cell receptor beta chain was retrieved from a study of T cell changes during pregnancy in multiple sclerosis (dated by TCRdb to the late 2010s). Study-wide context: In women with multiple sclerosis, the researchers looked at how the T cell repertoire shifted as pregnancy progressed.

Receptor libraries were prepared by the immunoSEQ multiplex PCR assay. The immuneACCESS repertoire file appears here via TCRdb, limited to in-frame rearrangements. These files lack a portion of the clones; in checked studies, under half of the deficit traces to unresolved V genes, and the cause of the others is not known. This sample has roughly 93,000 clones in its table, and around 92% of those were observed once. The top ten hold about 2% of the sample. Trimming removed 3 bases from V and 0 bases from J, leaving 12 bases between the germline ends. The CDR3 holds 15 amino acids from the cysteine to the phenylalanine. Kept here is only the CDR3 DNA, which spans 45 bases and is read in frame from base 1. In the germline V gene, CDR1 corresponds to SGHDT and CDR2 to YYEEEE. As regards this clone: Its antigen is unknown. Base qualities are not at hand, and no much larger clone is one base apart.

The chain is assembled from TRBV5-6 and TRBJ1-1; the D gene is possibly TRBD1, with 6 bases matching. The origin of this receptor is a female donor with multiple sclerosis, enrolled in a pregnancy study. The sequences come from peripheral blood, collected after pregnancy. The CDR3 amino acid sequence is: CASSSGTLMNTEAFF. The base sequence is TGTGCCAGCAGCTCGGGGACACTTATGAACACTGAAGCTTTCTTT.